This TCR beta chain was identified during a study of cytomegalovirus exposure and HLA in healthy donors. Primers included in the PCR were 60 Vbeta and 13 Jbeta primers. Some clones are missing from TCRdb's copy, which holds only in-frame ones; the method was immunoSEQ multiplex PCR. The table shows 150,000 to 200,000 clones, with 75% to 90% occurring only once. The CDR3 has 12 amino acids. Germline values: CDR1 SNHLY, CDR2 FYNNEI. This clone was seen only once. At one of its ends the junction is not consistent with the germline gene, which may arise from a read error. The V gene is TRBV2, the J gene TRBJ2-7, with D possibly TRBD1 on 6 matching bases. Sequenced input: PBMCs. The origin of this receptor is a middle-aged man in good health and CMV-seropositive. The CDR3 nucleotides are TGTGCCAGCAGCGCGACTCGGATGCAGGGGACATTC. Translated: CASSATRMQGTF. Using reference TRBV2 and TRBJ2-7 for the parts outside the CDR3, the full variable domain is EPEVTQTPSHQVTQMGQEVILRCVPISNHLYFYWYRQILGQKVEFLVSFYNNEISEKSEIFDDQFSVERPDGSNFTLKIRSTKLEDSAMYFCASSATRMQGTFGPGTRLTVT.